The following is a T cell receptor (beta chain) sequence with its context. For each subset, genomic DNA was distributed in equal portions over several immunoSEQ plates. Only in-frame clones appear in the TCRdb table, and some are missing; sequencing was by immunoSEQ multiplex PCR. The sample has some 490,000 clones, 60% to 80% seen once. This specimen comes from a study of shared clonotypes between healthy human individuals. The CDR3 loop spans 15 amino acids. Losses at the gene ends were 5 bases for V and 3 bases for J; bases not matched to a gene: 5. Germline V gene lookup returns CDR1 SGHTA and CDR2 FQGNSA.

This sequence joins TRBV7-2 and TRBJ2-1, with 9 bases fitting TRBD2. The specimen sequenced was PBMCs. The sequence came from a woman aged 35 to 49 in good health. Some clones in this sample may be carry-over from other donors' samples. The CDR3 DNA reads TGTGCCAGCAGCCTGACTAGCGGTGGCTACAATGAGCAGTTCTTC. Translated: CASSLTSGGYNEQFF.